Listed here are 20 T cell receptor beta chains from one sample, sequenced in a study of CD8 T cells in Susac syndrome. Random hexamers were used to reverse transcribe an amount of 0.5 to 1 ug RNA. One entry per CDR3 protein results from TCRdb running MiXCR on the immunoSEQ multiplex PCR reads. The sample shows about 180,000 distinct CDR3 sequences, roughly 92% of them seen only once. The sample consisted of CD4+ T cells from PBMCs. These TCRs come from a human donor with Susac syndrome.

The chain is built from TRBV9 and TRBJ1-6, with D uncertain. This CDR3 comprises 16 residues. Germline CDR1 SGDLS, CDR2 YYNGEE. Trimming left V 2 bases short and J 7 bases short, with 16 bases between. CDR3 region: CASSVTPDGPNSPLHF. The DNA for the CDR3 is TGTGCCAGCAGCGTCACACCGGACGGACCCAATTCACCCCTCCACTTT.

The chain links TRBV4-1 to TRBJ1-5; tentatively, D is TRBD1 (6 bases). The CDR3 contains 14 residues. V was trimmed by 3 bases and J by 3 bases, leaving 9 bases between them. The V gene's germline CDR1 is MGHRA and CDR2 YSYEKL. CDR3 sequence reads: CASSQDRINQPQHF. CDR3 nucleotide sequence: TGCGCCAGCAGCCAGGACAGAATCAATCAGCCCCAGCATTTT.

The V call is TRBV4-3, the J call TRBJ2-7; a possible D gene is TRBD1 (7 bases). The CDR3 has 15 residues. V shed 1 base and J shed 2 bases, with 12 bases lying between them. Germline values: CDR1 LGHNA, CDR2 YSLEER. The CDR3 here is CASSQVEGAPYEQYF. CDR3 nucleotide sequence: TGCGCCAGCAGCCAAGTGGAGGGGGCCCCCTACGAGCAGTACTTC.

The chain has TRBV5-4 and TRBJ1-6; 7 bases align to TRBD1. The trim removed 0 bases at V and 11 bases at J, leaving 5 bases unmatched. The length of the CDR3 is 14 residues. Germline V lookup: CDR1 SGHNT, CDR2 YYREEE (reference sequence). Here the CDR3 reads CASSLDRGETPLHF. CDR3 coding DNA: TGTGCCAGCAGCTTGGACAGGGGAGAGACACCCCTCCACTTT. The entire variable domain, with the rest obtained from reference TRBV5-4 and TRBJ1-6, is as follows: ETGVTQSPTHLIKTRGQQVTLRCSSQSGHNTVSWYQQALGQGPQFIFQYYREEENGRGNFPPRFSGLQFPNYSSELNVNALELDDSALYLCASSLDRGETPLHFGNGTRLTVT.

The rearrangement uses TRBV6-2 or TRBV6-3 and TRBJ1-5; perhaps TRBD1 as D (5 bases). Per germline, CDR1 MNHEY and CDR2 SVGEGT. V gave up 2 bases and J gave up 6 bases, with 11 bases separating them. The CDR3 extends over 14 amino acids. CDR3: CASSYEGDRQPQHF. In nucleotides, the CDR3 is TGTGCCAGCAGTTACGAAGGGGATCGTCAGCCCCAGCATTTT.

V is TRBV6-2 or TRBV6-3 and J is TRBJ2-5; D remains ambiguous. Germline V CDR1 and CDR2: MNHEY, SVGEGT. V dropped 9 bases and J dropped 4 bases, with 18 bases sitting between them. The CDR3 length is 14 residues. CDR3 in amino acids: CARREPGPRETQYF. CDR3 nucleotides: TGTGCCAGAAGAGAACCTGGGCCCCGAGAGACCCAGTACTTC.

V is TRBV21-1 and J is TRBJ2-3; TRBD1 is the table's D call and was not checked against the DNA. TRBV21-1 is assigned pseudogene status. This CDR3 contains 19 residues. CDR3 DNA: TGTGCCAGCAGCAAGCACCCGGACAAAGACAGGTCCGGCACAGATACGCAGTATTTT. Protein product: CASSKHPDKDRSGTDTQYF.

This sequence joins TRBV11-3 and TRBJ2-5; no clear D. CDR3 size: 15 residues. Germline CDR1 reads SGHNT; CDR2 reads YENEEA. V lost 4 bases and J lost 7, with 19 bases in between. In nucleotides, the CDR3 is TGTGCCAGCAGCTCTTCACTCGGGCCATCAGGGACCCAGTACTTC. This codes for CASSSSLGPSGTQYF.

The chain links TRBV7-9 to TRBJ2-1; no firm D call. In germline, CDR1 is SEHNR, CDR2 FQNEAQ (reference sequence). Trimming took 5 bases from V and 6 from J, leaving 8 bases between them. CDR3 length: 12 amino acids. The CDR3 DNA is TGTGCCAGCAGCCCTGACACCAATGAGCAGTTCTTC. It is translated as CASSPDTNEQFF.

The chain employs TRBV7-2 and TRBJ2-5; TRBD1 agrees at 7 bases. This CDR3 contains 15 residues. The junction had 8 bases not matched to a gene; V was cut back by 5 bases and J by 2 bases. Looked up from germline, CDR1 is SGHTA and CDR2 is FQGNSA. CDR3: CASSRSPTGQETQYF. DNA for the CDR3: TGTGCCAGCAGCCGATCGCCGACAGGGCAAGAGACCCAGTACTTC.

The chain combines TRBV6-1 with TRBJ2-7; no clear D. The CDR3 runs to 13 residues. The V and J ends lost 5 bases and 0 bases respectively, with 8 bases between them. The germline gives CDR1 MNHNS, CDR2 SASEGT. Here the CDR3 reads CASSRSVSYEQYF. CDR3 coding DNA: TGTGCCAGCAGTCGCAGCGTCTCCTACGAGCAGTACTTC.

The chain couples TRBV20-1 to TRBJ2-5, with TRBD2 identical over 8 bases. Germline V CDR1 and CDR2: DFQATT, SNEGSKA (reference sequence). Losses at the gene ends were 3 bases for V and 3 bases for J; bases not matched to a gene: 3. CDR3 length equals 13 residues. The DNA of the CDR3 is TGCAGTGCTAGCGGGGGGGCCGAAGAGACCCAGTACTTC. It yields the protein CSASGGAEETQYF.

There are a few counts of this clonotype. This chain uses TRBV11-2 with TRBJ2-5; D is perhaps TRBD1 (5 bases). The CDR3 is 14 amino acids. CDR1 is SGHAT, CDR2 FQNNGV, per germline. V lost 3 bases and J 5 bases, leaving 13 bases between the germline ends. The chain's CDR3 is CASSFPWGRETQYF. The CDR3 coding sequence is TGTGCCAGCAGCTTCCCCTGGGGCCGGGAGACCCAGTACTTC.

J is TRBJ2-1 and V is TRBV12-5, with 7 bases that match TRBD2. Trimming removed 5 bases from V and 2 bases from J; junction bases left unmatched: 6. CDR3 size: 15 residues. Germline values: CDR1 LGHNT, CDR2 FRNRAP. The CDR3 nucleotides read TGTGCTAGTGGTACCAGGACTAGAACCTACAATGAGCAGTTCTTC. It specifies CASGTRTRTYNEQFF.

The V gene is TRBV4-2, the J gene TRBJ1-2; 8 positions agree with TRBD1. After removal of 3 bases from V and 4 bases from J, the junction contained 4 bases not matched to a gene. Germline CDR1 and CDR2: LGHNA and YNFKEQ. The CDR3 runs 14 residues. In nucleotides, the CDR3 is TGTGCCAGCAGCCAGACAGGGGAGGGCTATGGCTACACCTTC. Amino acid sequence: CASSQTGEGYGYTF.

This clonotype occurred once. The chain has TRBV20-1 and TRBJ1-2; D remains unclear. CDR1 DFQATT and CDR2 SNEGSKA come from the germline V gene (reference sequence). There are 13 residues in the CDR3. Between the trimmed V and J ends, which lost 5 bases and 6 bases, there was a span of 16 bases. DNA of the CDR3: TGCAGTGCTCGGACGGCAATTATCCATGGCTACACCTTC. Protein: CSARTAIIHGYTF.

The gene calls are TRBV29-1 and TRBJ1-3; a possible D gene is TRBD1 (5 bases). Germline CDR1 reads SQVTM; CDR2 reads ANQGSEA. This CDR3 contains 18 residues. V was trimmed by 5 bases and J by 0 bases, leaving 23 bases between them. The CDR3 sequence: CSVFGTEESPLSGNTIYF. The DNA for the CDR3 is TGCAGCGTTTTCGGGACGGAAGAATCCCCCCTCTCTGGAAACACCATATATTTT.

This chain connects TRBV18 to TRBJ1-4; D gene ambiguous. Germline assignment: CDR1 KGHSH and CDR2 LQKENI. CDR3 length: 14 amino acids. V was clipped by 6 bases and J by 7 bases, with 15 bases between them. In DNA, the CDR3 is TGTGCCAGCTCGGACCGCCCCAGAGGTGAAAAACTGTTTTTT. Translating gives CASSDRPRGEKLFF.

The rearrangement uses TRBV9 and TRBJ2-2; the match to TRBD2 covers 7 bases. Germline lookup yields CDR1 SGDLS and CDR2 YYNGEE. There are 15 residues in the CDR3. The ends lost 3 bases at V and 5 bases at J; junction bases unmatched: 7. As DNA, the CDR3 is TGTGCCAGCAGCGCGTCTGGGGGGGGGACCGGGGAGCTGTTTTTT. Protein product: CASSASGGGTGELFF.

The V gene is TRBV19, the J gene TRBJ1-4; TRBD1 agrees at 9 bases. This CDR3 spans 14 amino acids. J lost 6 bases, V lost 7 bases, and 6 bases had no gene match. The germline V gene encodes CDR1 LNHDA and CDR2 SQIVND (reference sequence). The CDR3 DNA sequence: TGTGCCAGTAAATACAGGGGGCAGGATGAAAAACTGTTTTTT. Translated: CASKYRGQDEKLFF. Full variable domain (rest looked up from reference TRBV19 and TRBJ1-4): DGGITQSPKYLFRKEGQNVTLSCEQNLNHDAMYWYRQDPGQGLRLIYYSQIVNDFQKGDIAEGYSVSREKKESFPLTVTSAQKNPTAFYLCASKYRGQDEKLFFGSGTQLSVL.